This TCR beta chain was retrieved from a study of control samples from healthy donors and cancer patients. The CDR3 loop spans 13 amino acids. Per germline, CDR1 GTSNPN and CDR2 SVGIG (reference sequence). The V and J ends lost 4 bases and 1 base, in that order; junction bases with no gene match: 1. Here immunoSEQ multiplex PCR was the method, and the copy in TCRdb shows in-frame clones only, minus some. The sample consists of about 28,000 clones, around 79% of them appearing once. Sequencing input: PBMCs. The clonotype was recovered from a man between 60 and 75 years old with head and neck cancer. The genes are TRBV30 and TRBJ2-5; 9 nucleotides match TRBD2. In DNA form, the CDR3 reads TGTGCCTGGACGACTAGCGGCCAAGAGACCCAGTACTTC. This encodes CAWTTSGQETQYF. Together with reference TRBV30 and TRBJ2-5, the CDR3 gives the full variable domain: SQTIHQWPATLVQPVGSPLSLECTVEGTSNPNLYWYRQAAGRGLQLLFYSVGIGQISSEVPQNLSASRPQDRQFILSSKKLLLSDSGFYLCAWTTSGQETQYFGPGTRLLVL.